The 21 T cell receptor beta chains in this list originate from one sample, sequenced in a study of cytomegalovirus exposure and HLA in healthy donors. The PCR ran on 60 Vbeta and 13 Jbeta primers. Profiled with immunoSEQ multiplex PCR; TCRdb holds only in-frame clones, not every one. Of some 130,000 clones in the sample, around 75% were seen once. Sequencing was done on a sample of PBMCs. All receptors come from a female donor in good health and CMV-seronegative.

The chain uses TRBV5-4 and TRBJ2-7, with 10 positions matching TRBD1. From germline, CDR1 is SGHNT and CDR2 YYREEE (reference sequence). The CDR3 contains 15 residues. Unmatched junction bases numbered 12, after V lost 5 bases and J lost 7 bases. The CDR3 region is CASSFPGQGIWEQYF. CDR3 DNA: TGTGCCAGCAGTTTCCCGGGACAGGGGATTTGGGAGCAGTACTTC.

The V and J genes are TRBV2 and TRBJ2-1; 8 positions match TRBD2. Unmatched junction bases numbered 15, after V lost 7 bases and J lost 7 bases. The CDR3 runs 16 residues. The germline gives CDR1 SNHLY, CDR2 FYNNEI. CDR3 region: CASNPAGALPLNEQFF. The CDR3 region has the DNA TGTGCCAGCAACCCAGCGGGGGCCCTACCGTTGAATGAGCAGTTCTTC. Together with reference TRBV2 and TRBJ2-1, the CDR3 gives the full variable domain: EPEVTQTPSHQVTQMGQEVILRCVPISNHLYFYWYRQILGQKVEFLVSFYNNEISEKSEIFDDQFSVERPDGSNFTLKIRSTKLEDSAMYFCASNPAGALPLNEQFFGPGTRLTVL.

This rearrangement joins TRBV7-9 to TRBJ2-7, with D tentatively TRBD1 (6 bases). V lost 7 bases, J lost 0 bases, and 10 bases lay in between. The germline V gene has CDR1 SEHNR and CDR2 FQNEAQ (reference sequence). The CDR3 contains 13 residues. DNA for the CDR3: TGTGCCAGCAATACAGGGAGCTCCTACGAGCAGTACTTC. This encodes CASNTGSSYEQYF.

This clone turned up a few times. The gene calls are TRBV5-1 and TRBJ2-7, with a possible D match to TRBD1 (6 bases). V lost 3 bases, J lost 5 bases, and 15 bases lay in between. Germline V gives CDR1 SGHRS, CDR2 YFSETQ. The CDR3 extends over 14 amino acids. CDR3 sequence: CASSSYRETDEQYF. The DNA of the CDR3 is TGCGCCAGCAGCTCCTACAGGGAAACCGACGAGCAGTACTTC.

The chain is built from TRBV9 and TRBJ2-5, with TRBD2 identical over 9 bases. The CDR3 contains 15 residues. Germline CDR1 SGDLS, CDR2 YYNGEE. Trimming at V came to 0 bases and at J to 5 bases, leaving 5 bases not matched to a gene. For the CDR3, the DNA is TGTGCCAGCAGCGTAGTGGGACTAGCATGGGAGACCCAGTACTTC. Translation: CASSVVGLAWETQYF. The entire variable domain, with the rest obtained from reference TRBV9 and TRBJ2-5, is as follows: DSGVTQTPKHLITATGQRVTLRCSPRSGDLSVYWYQQSLDQGLQFLIQYYNGEERAKGNILERFSAQQFPDLHSELNLSSLELGDSALYFCASSVVGLAWETQYFGPGTRLLVL.

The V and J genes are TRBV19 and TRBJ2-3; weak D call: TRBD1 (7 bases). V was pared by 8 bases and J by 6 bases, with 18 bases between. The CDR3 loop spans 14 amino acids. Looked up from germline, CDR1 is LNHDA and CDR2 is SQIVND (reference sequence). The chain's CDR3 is CASAGGLATDTQYF. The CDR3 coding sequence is TGTGCCAGTGCAGGGGGTCTAGCGACGGATACGCAGTATTTT.

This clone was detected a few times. The CDR3 DNA reads TGTGCCAGCAGCCCACCGGACAGCCTTAACTATGGCTACACCTTC. Translated: CASSPPDSLNYGYTF. This chain joins TRBV5-6 and TRBJ1-2; D might be TRBD1 (6 bases). Between the trimmed V and J ends, which lost 4 bases and 1 base, there was a span of 14 bases. The CDR3 totals 15 residues. The germline V gene encodes CDR1 SGHDT and CDR2 YYEEEE. Combining the CDR3 with reference TRBV5-6 and TRBJ1-2 gives the whole variable domain DAGVTQSPTHLIKTRGQQVTLRCSPKSGHDTVSWYQQALGQGPQFIFQYYEEEERQRGNFPDRFSGHQFPNYSSELNVNALLLGDSALYLCASSPPDSLNYGYTFGSGTRLTVV.

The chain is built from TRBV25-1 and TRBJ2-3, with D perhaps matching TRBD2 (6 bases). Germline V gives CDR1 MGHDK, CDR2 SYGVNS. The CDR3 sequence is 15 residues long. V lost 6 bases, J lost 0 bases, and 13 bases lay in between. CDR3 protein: CASRASVPSTDTQYF. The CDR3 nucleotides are TGTGCCAGCAGGGCTAGCGTCCCTAGCACAGATACGCAGTATTTT.

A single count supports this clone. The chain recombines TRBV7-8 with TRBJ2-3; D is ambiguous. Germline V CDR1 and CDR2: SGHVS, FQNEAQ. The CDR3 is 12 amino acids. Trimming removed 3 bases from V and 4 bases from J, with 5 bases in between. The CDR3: CASSLSADTQYF. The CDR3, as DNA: TGTGCCAGCAGCTTGTCGGCAGATACGCAGTATTTT.

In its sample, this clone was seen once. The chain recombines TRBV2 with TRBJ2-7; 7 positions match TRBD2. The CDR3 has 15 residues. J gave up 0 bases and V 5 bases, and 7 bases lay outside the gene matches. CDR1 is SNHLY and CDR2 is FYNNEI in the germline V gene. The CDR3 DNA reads TGTGCCAGCAGTTACCGGGACTATTTCTCCTACGAGCAGTACTTC. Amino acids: CASSYRDYFSYEQYF.

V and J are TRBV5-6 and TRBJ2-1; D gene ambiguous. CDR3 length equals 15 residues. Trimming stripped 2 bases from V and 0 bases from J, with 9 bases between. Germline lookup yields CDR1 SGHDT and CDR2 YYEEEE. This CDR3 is CASSFYGSSYNEQFF. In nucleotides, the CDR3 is TGTGCCAGCAGCTTTTACGGTAGCTCCTACAATGAGCAGTTCTTC.

The CDR3 region is CASSFGDRVTDTQYF. CDR3 nucleotides: TGTGCCAGCAGTTTTGGGGACAGGGTCACAGATACGCAGTATTTT. This chain uses TRBV28 with TRBJ2-3, with TRBD1 matching 9 bases. V was clipped by 3 bases and J by 2 bases; unmatched bases: 3. Per germline, CDR1 MDHEN and CDR2 SYDVKM. This CDR3 has 15 residues.

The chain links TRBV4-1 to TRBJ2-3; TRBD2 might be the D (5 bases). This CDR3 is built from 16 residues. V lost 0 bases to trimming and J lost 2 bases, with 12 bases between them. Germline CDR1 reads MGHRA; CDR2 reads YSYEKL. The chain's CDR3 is CASSQEATRNTDTQYF. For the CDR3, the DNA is TGCGCCAGCAGCCAAGAAGCCACTAGAAACACAGATACGCAGTATTTT.

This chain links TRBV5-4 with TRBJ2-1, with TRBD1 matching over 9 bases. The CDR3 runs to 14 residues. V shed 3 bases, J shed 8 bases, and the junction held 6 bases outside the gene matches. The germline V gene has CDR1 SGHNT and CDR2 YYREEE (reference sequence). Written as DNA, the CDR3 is TGTGCCAGCAGCTCACAGGGGGCGGGGGATGAGCAGTTCTTC. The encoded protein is CASSSQGAGDEQFF.

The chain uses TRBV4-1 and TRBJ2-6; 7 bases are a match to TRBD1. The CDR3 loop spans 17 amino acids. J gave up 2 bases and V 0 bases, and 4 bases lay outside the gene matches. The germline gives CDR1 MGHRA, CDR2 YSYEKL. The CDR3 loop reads CASSQEGRGTGANVLTF. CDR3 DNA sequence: TGCGCCAGCAGCCAAGAAGGCAGGGGGACTGGGGCCAACGTCCTGACTTTC.

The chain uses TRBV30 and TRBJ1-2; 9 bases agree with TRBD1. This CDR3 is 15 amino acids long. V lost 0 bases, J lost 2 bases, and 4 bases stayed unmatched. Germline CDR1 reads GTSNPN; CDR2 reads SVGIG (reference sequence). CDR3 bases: TGTGCCTGGAGTGTTTCCGGGACAGGGAACTATGGCTACACCTTC. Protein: CAWSVSGTGNYGYTF.

CDR3 sequence reads: CAWSERPPGTDTQYF. The CDR3 DNA reads as TGTGCCTGGAGTGAGCGGCCCCCGGGCACAGATACGCAGTATTTT. The chain combines TRBV30 with TRBJ2-3; possible D gene TRBD2, 5 bases. V lost 1 base, J lost 1 base, and 12 bases lay in between. This CDR3 spans 15 amino acids. Germline V gene sequence: CDR1 GTSNPN, CDR2 SVGIG (reference sequence).

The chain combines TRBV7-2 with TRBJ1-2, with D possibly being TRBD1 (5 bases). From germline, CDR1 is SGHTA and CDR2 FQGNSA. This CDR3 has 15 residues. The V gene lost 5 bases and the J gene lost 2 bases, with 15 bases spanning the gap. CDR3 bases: TGTGCCAGCAGCCCTCCAGGACACGCGAACTATGGCTACACCTTC. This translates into CASSPPGHANYGYTF.

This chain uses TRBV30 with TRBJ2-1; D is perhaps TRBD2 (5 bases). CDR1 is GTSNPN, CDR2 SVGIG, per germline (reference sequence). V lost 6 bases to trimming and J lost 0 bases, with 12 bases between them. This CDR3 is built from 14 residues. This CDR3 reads CACQRESSYNEQFF. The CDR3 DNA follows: TGTGCCTGCCAGAGGGAGAGCTCCTACAATGAGCAGTTCTTC.

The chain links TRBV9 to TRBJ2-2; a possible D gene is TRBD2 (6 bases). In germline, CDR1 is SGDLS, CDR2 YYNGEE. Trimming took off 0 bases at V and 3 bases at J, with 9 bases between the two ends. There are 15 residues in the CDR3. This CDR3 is CASSVDPGDTGELFF. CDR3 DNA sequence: TGTGCCAGCAGCGTAGACCCGGGGGACACCGGGGAGCTGTTTTTT.

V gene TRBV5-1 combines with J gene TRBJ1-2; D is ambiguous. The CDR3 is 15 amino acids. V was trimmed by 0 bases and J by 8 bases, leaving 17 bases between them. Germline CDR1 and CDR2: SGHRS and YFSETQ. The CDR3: CASSLDPIAPWGYTF. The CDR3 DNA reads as TGCGCCAGCAGCTTGGACCCGATAGCCCCCTGGGGCTACACCTTC.